The 14 T cell receptor beta chains listed next were all sequenced from one sample in a study of cytomegalovirus exposure and HLA in healthy donors. A multiplex PCR was run with 60 Vbeta primers and 13 Jbeta primers. Using immunoSEQ multiplex PCR, the repertoire was profiled, and TCRdb retains in-frame clones only, with some absent. The sample yields about 99,000 clones, roughly a tenth seen once. The sample consisted of PBMCs. The receptor set was obtained from a middle-aged man in good health and CMV-seropositive.

This rearrangement joins TRBV7-6 to TRBJ2-5; TRBD1 aligns across 8 bases. The J call may be in error: the DNA end matches TRBJ2-7 better. The CDR3 covers 15 residues. Germline-derived CDR1 and CDR2 are SGHVS and FNYEAQ. The CDR3 loop reads CASSLAGQGGGEQYF. The CDR3, as DNA: TGTGCCAGCAGCTTAGCCGGACAGGGTGGAGGCGAGCAGTACTTC.

This clone occurred a few times. The chain carries TRBV6-1 and TRBJ1-2, with 9 bases that match TRBD1. V shed 2 bases, J shed 8 bases, and the junction held 9 bases outside the gene matches. The germline CDR1 and CDR2 sequences are MNHNS and SASEGT. This CDR3 region has 15 residues. For the CDR3, the DNA is TGTGCCAGCAGTGAAAATTTGGACAGGGGCGGGGGCTACACCTTC. Amino acids: CASSENLDRGGGYTF.

CDR3 loop: CASTGRRDTEAFF. DNA of the CDR3: TGTGCCAGCACGGGACGGAGGGACACTGAAGCTTTCTTT. The V gene is TRBV6-1, the J gene TRBJ1-1; possibly TRBD1 for D (5 bases). Trimming left V 7 bases short and J 3 bases short, with 12 bases between. The CDR3 sequence is 13 residues long. Germline lookup yields CDR1 MNHNS and CDR2 SASEGT.

The CDR3 loop is CASSEREGLYEQYF. The CDR3 nucleotides are TGTGCCAGCAGTGAACGCGAGGGTCTCTACGAGCAGTACTTC. This sequence joins TRBV6-1 and TRBJ2-7; D possibly corresponds to TRBD2 (5 bases). This CDR3 spans 14 amino acids. Germline assignment: CDR1 MNHNS and CDR2 SASEGT. Trimming took off 2 bases at V and 3 bases at J, with 11 bases between the two ends.

The rearrangement joins TRBV9 to TRBJ2-5; TRBD2 aligns across 7 bases. This CDR3 region has 15 residues. V lost 4 bases and J lost 5; bases outside the gene matches: 11. CDR1 is SGDLS, CDR2 YYNGEE, per germline. CDR3 residues: CASSPEAGAGETQYF. The CDR3 nucleotides are TGTGCCAGCAGCCCGGAGGCGGGAGCTGGGGAGACCCAGTACTTC.

The rearrangement joins TRBV19 to TRBJ1-5; 12 nucleotides align to TRBD1. The ends lost 7 bases at V and 0 bases at J; junction bases unmatched: 13. The CDR3 spans 19 residues. Germline assignment: CDR1 LNHDA and CDR2 SQIVND (reference sequence). CDR3 in amino acids: CASMINRDRGRTSNQPQHF. The CDR3, as DNA: TGTGCCAGTATGATAAACCGGGACAGGGGGCGGACTAGCAATCAGCCCCAGCATTTT.

This clone was picked up a small number of times. V is TRBV6-5 and J is TRBJ2-2; 9 positions match TRBD2. J lost 1 base, V lost 4 bases, and 4 bases had no gene match. Germline loops: CDR1 MNHEY, CDR2 SVGAGI. This CDR3 region has 16 residues. CDR3 region: CASSLGLAENTGELFF. The CDR3 DNA follows: TGTGCCAGCAGTTTGGGACTAGCTGAGAACACCGGGGAGCTGTTTTTT.

The chain combines TRBV18 with TRBJ2-3, with TRBD1 as a possible D gene (5 bases). Per germline, CDR1 KGHSH and CDR2 LQKENI. V lost 3 bases and J lost 0, with 16 bases in between. The CDR3 consists of 17 residues. CDR3 DNA sequence: TGTGCCAGCTCACCGGGTAACAGGCCGACTAGCACAGATACGCAGTATTTT. Its protein is CASSPGNRPTSTDTQYF.

The chain couples TRBV10-2 to TRBJ1-5; D may be TRBD1 (5 bases). The CDR3 is made up of 12 amino acids. Germline CDR1 reads WSHSY; CDR2 reads SAAADI. Trimming took 2 bases from V and 6 from J, leaving 5 bases between them. The CDR3 bases are TGCGCCAGCAGTGAGAGGGGTCAGCCCCAGCATTTT. It specifies CASSERGQPQHF.

This chain connects TRBV5-1 to TRBJ1-3; 7 nucleotides match TRBD1. J was trimmed by 4 bases and V by 5 bases; bases with no gene match: 6. Germline lookup yields CDR1 SGHRS and CDR2 YFSETQ. This CDR3 comprises 14 residues. This CDR3 is CASSSGTEGNTIYF. DNA of the CDR3: TGCGCCAGCAGTTCCGGGACAGAAGGAAACACCATATATTTT.

The rearrangement joins TRBV30 to TRBJ1-4; D is uncertain. This CDR3 region has 13 residues. Germline values: CDR1 GTSNPN, CDR2 SVGIG (reference sequence). The germline V and J ends were trimmed by 0 bases and 7 bases, with 9 bases remaining between them. The CDR3 bases are TGTGCCTGGAGTGTGGCAACCTCTGAAAAACTGTTTTTT. Amino acid sequence: CAWSVATSEKLFF.

The rearrangement joins TRBV6-5 to TRBJ1-5, with a possible D match to TRBD1 (5 bases). This CDR3 has 13 amino acids. Germline values: CDR1 MNHEY, CDR2 SVGAGI. CDR3 bases: TGTGCGACAAGGCGGGGGGTAGGTCAGCCCCAGCATTTT. It specifies CATRRGVGQPQHF.

This clone was seen a few times. The genes are TRBV6-1 and TRBJ2-1, with TRBD2 identical over 8 bases. Germline CDR1 MNHNS, CDR2 SASEGT. The CDR3 loop spans 16 amino acids. The trim removed 0 bases at V and 1 base at J, leaving 2 bases unmatched. CDR3 bases: TGTGCCAGCAGTGAAGCTAGCGGGACTTCCTACAATGAGCAGTTCTTC. Protein product: CASSEASGTSYNEQFF.

J is TRBJ2-4 and V is TRBV9, with D perhaps matching TRBD2 (6 bases). The V gene lost 0 bases and the J gene lost 7 bases, with 11 bases spanning the gap. The CDR3 is 14 residues long. Germline values: CDR1 SGDLS, CDR2 YYNGEE. In nucleotides, the CDR3 is TGTGCCAGCAGCGTAGAATGGGGGGAGAACATTCAGTACTTC. It specifies CASSVEWGENIQYF.